The following is a T cell receptor beta chain sequence with its context. Its antigen remains unidentified. This specimen comes from a study of shared clonotypes between healthy human individuals. General observations from the study: Limited genetic and exposure-history diversity came from having few donors.

The CDR3 has 16 residues. V gave up 4 bases and J gave up 5 bases; unmatched junction bases: 9. Germline V CDR1 and CDR2: MDHEN, SYDVKM. Produced via immunoSEQ multiplex PCR; TCRdb's table is partial and in-frame only. The sample includes approximately 2,000,000 clones, around 95% seen only once; the top ten take more than 1.5%. Positively selected for CCR7, the CD45RO-negative cells used as naive CD8 cells excluded terminally differentiated effector memory CD45RA+ cells. Sequencing was done on a sample of naive CD8+ T cells from PBMCs. The sequence came from a man younger than 35 in good health. Some clones in this sample may be carry-over from other donors' samples. This sequence joins TRBV28 and TRBJ2-5, with 11 nucleotides matching TRBD1. The CDR3 DNA reads as TGTGCCAGCAGTTCATGGACAGGGGGCATTAGGGAGACCCAGTACTTC. Protein: CASSSWTGGIRETQYF.